The 27 T cell receptor beta chains below all came from one sample that was sequenced in a study of T cells in Graves' hyperthyroidism and ophthalmopathy. Using RNA transcripts as the source, TCR beta CDR3 regions were amplified. A first-round RT-PCR of the TCR CDR3 used the HTBI primer set. MiXCR, run by TCRdb on the multiplex PCR reads, gives a single entry per CDR3 protein. Of around 430,000 distinct CDR3 sequences in the sample, about 16% are singletons; the top ten hold roughly 33%. The specimen sequenced was blood. Source of these receptors: a woman in her twenties or thirties with Graves' hyperthyroidism.

This clonotype was recorded many times. V is TRBV7-9 and J is TRBJ1-2; 9 positions agree with TRBD1. The germline gives CDR1 SEHNR, CDR2 FQNEAQ (reference sequence). V lost 5 bases to trimming and J lost 0 bases; unmatched junction nucleotides: 10. This CDR3 contains 17 residues. The CDR3 DNA is TGTGCCAGCAGCCAAGCGGGGACAGGGACGTCTAACTATGGCTACACCTTC. The encoded protein is CASSQAGTGTSNYGYTF.

This clonotype occurred many times. CDR3 residues: CASSLEASGHNEQFF. CDR3 coding DNA: TGTGCCAGCAGCTTAGAGGCTAGCGGTCACAATGAGCAGTTCTTC. The chain combines TRBV11-2 with TRBJ2-1, with 7 positions matching TRBD2. Per germline, CDR1 SGHAT and CDR2 FQNNGV. This CDR3 contains 15 residues. V dropped 0 bases and J dropped 5; count of bases not matched to a gene: 4.

This clonotype was recorded a few times. The gene calls are TRBV20-1 and TRBJ1-6; possibly TRBD1 for D (6 bases). The V and J ends lost 6 bases and 7 bases respectively, with 16 bases between them. The CDR3 loop spans 14 amino acids. CDR1 DFQATT and CDR2 SNEGSKA come from the germline V gene (reference sequence). The CDR3 loop is CSAQDGTSNSPLHF. Here the CDR3 DNA reads TGCAGTGCCCAGGACGGGACATCAAATTCACCCCTCCACTTT.

In this sample, this clonotype turned up many times. The J gene is TRBJ2-3, the V gene TRBV5-1; TRBD1 matches 10 bases. This CDR3 region has 16 residues. V shed 6 bases, J shed 6 bases, and the junction held 13 bases outside the gene matches. Per the germline V gene, CDR1 is SGHRS and CDR2 is YFSETQ. The CDR3, as DNA: TGCGCCAGCACCTGGGACGGGACAGGGGTAGGTGATACGCAGTATTTT. Its protein product is CASTWDGTGVGDTQYF.

The sample holds many counts of this clonotype. The chain joins TRBV6-1 to TRBJ2-1; D ambiguous. CDR3 length equals 13 residues. Per germline, CDR1 MNHNS and CDR2 SASEGT. Trimming removed 4 bases from V and 8 bases from J, with 12 bases in between. DNA for the CDR3: TGTGCCAGCAGTGCCACGCGTCGGTATGAGCAGTTCTTC. This sequence encodes CASSATRRYEQFF.

The chain is built from TRBV7-8 and TRBJ2-1; 7 nucleotides match TRBD1. This CDR3 contains 16 residues. Unmatched junction bases numbered 7, after V lost 5 bases and J lost 0 bases. Germline loops: CDR1 SGHVS, CDR2 FQNEAQ. The DNA of the CDR3 is TGTGCCAGCAGCACCCGACAGGGTAACTCCTACAATGAGCAGTTCTTC. This sequence encodes CASSTRQGNSYNEQFF. Supplemented by reference TRBV7-8 and TRBJ2-1, the full variable domain reads GAGVSQSPRYKVAKRGQDVALRCDPISGHVSLFWYQQALGQGPEFLTYFQNEAQLDKSGLPSDRFFAERPEGSVSTLKIQRTQQEDSAVYLCASSTRQGNSYNEQFFGPGTRLTVL.

This clonotype showed up many times. The gene calls are TRBV20-1 and TRBJ1-2; 11 bases map to TRBD1. The CDR3 has 15 amino acids. V was pared by 1 base and J by 4 bases, with 5 bases of the junction left unmatched. Germline assignment: CDR1 DFQATT and CDR2 SNEGSKA (reference sequence). CDR3 amino acids: CSARVGDRGSYGYTF. The CDR3 nucleotides are TGCAGTGCTAGAGTTGGGGACAGGGGGTCCTATGGCTACACCTTC.

This clonotype was counted many times. The chain links TRBV20-1 to TRBJ2-7; 8 bases are shared with TRBD2. In germline, CDR1 is DFQATT, CDR2 SNEGSKA (reference sequence). With 7 bases clipped from V and 4 bases from J, the junction kept 9 bases outside the gene matches. The CDR3 contains 13 residues. CDR3 DNA: TGCAGTGTAGCGGGAAGGGTGGATTACGAGCAGTACTTC. Its translation is CSVAGRVDYEQYF.

The CDR3 nucleotides read TGTGCCAGCAGTTACTCGACTACCGCGGGATCACCCTACGAGCAGTACTTC. This translates into CASSYSTTAGSPYEQYF. This chain links TRBV6-5 with TRBJ2-7, with a possible D match to TRBD2 (6 bases). V lost 0 bases and J 2 bases, leaving 17 bases between the germline ends. Per the germline V gene, CDR1 is MNHEY and CDR2 is SVGAGI. The CDR3 consists of 17 residues.

CDR3 amino acids: CASSQGARIGQYF. DNA for the CDR3: TGTGCCAGCAGCCAAGGGGCCAGGATCGGGCAGTACTTC. The chain joins TRBV3-1 to TRBJ2-7; D call uncertain. The CDR3 has 13 residues. Per germline, CDR1 LGHDT and CDR2 YNNKEL (reference sequence). V lost 1 base to trimming and J lost 9 bases, with 13 bases between them.

At least ten counts were recorded for this clonotype. The V call is TRBV3-1, the J call TRBJ1-5; TRBD1 is a possible D gene (6 bases). V was pared by 3 bases and J by 4 bases, with 16 bases between. In germline, CDR1 is LGHDT, CDR2 YNNKEL (reference sequence). The CDR3 loop spans 16 amino acids. The CDR3 sequence is CASSHANGQGNQPQHF. The CDR3 DNA reads TGTGCCAGCAGCCATGCTAACGGGCAGGGGAATCAGCCCCAGCATTTT.

This clonotype was seen repeatedly, ten times or more. In DNA, the CDR3 is TGTGCCAGCAGCTTAGTTGGACGAGCCACAGATACGCAGTATTTT. Translated, it gives CASSLVGRATDTQYF. The chain combines TRBV7-2 with TRBJ2-3; D gene uncertain. V lost 1 base, J lost 2 bases, and 10 bases lay in between. There are 15 residues in the CDR3. The germline gives CDR1 SGHTA, CDR2 FQGNSA.

This clonotype was observed many times. This chain uses TRBV7-9 with TRBJ2-1; 7 bases map to TRBD2. CDR1 is SEHNR, CDR2 FQNEAQ, per germline (reference sequence). Germline trimming cut 5 bases from V and 8 bases from J; bases unmatched to any gene: 12. This CDR3 is 15 amino acids long. DNA of the CDR3: TGTGCCAGCAGCGACACCATGGGGGGGTTGGATGAGCAGTTCTTC. As protein: CASSDTMGGLDEQFF.

This clonotype was observed many times. The chain recombines TRBV27 with TRBJ2-5, with D possibly TRBD2 on 6 matching bases. Per the germline V gene, CDR1 is MNHEY and CDR2 is SMNVEV (reference sequence). CDR3 length equals 14 residues. Deletions cut 6 bases from V and 4 bases from J, with 15 bases between. CDR3 sequence: CASRMEGSPETQYF. CDR3 nucleotides: TGTGCCAGCAGGATGGAGGGGTCGCCAGAGACCCAGTACTTC.

In this sample, this clonotype turned up many times. The chain couples TRBV30 to TRBJ2-2; TRBD1 matches 7 bases. The CDR3 extends over 14 amino acids. V was pared by 5 bases and J by 4 bases, with 7 bases of the junction left unmatched. The germline gives CDR1 GTSNPN, CDR2 SVGIG (reference sequence). The CDR3 coding sequence is TGTGCCTGGGCCACCGGGACAGCCACCGGGGAGCTGTTTTTT. Amino acids: CAWATGTATGELFF.

This clonotype has just a few counts. CDR3 bases: TGTGCCAGCAGAACCGGGACAGGGTACTATGGCTACACCTTC. This codes for CASRTGTGYYGYTF. This chain links TRBV28 with TRBJ1-2; 9 bases fit TRBD1. The germline V gene encodes CDR1 MDHEN and CDR2 SYDVKM. The V and J ends lost 6 bases and 3 bases, in that order; junction bases with no gene match: 5. The CDR3 is made up of 14 amino acids.

The CDR3 sequence is CASSRTSGRSNEQFF. In DNA form, the CDR3 reads TGTGCCAGCAGTCGGACTAGCGGGAGATCTAATGAGCAGTTCTTC. The gene calls are TRBV27 and TRBJ2-1, with TRBD2 matching over 13 bases. Per the germline V gene, CDR1 is MNHEY and CDR2 is SMNVEV (reference sequence). This CDR3 comprises 15 residues. The V and J ends lost 5 bases and 7 bases, in that order; junction bases with no gene match: 5.

About this clonotype: Because the CDR3 is missing its conserved closing phenylalanine or tryptophan, this is likely a read error. The V gene is TRBV6-1, the J gene TRBJ2-2; TRBD2 matches 7 bases. V trimming: 3 bases; J trimming: 3 bases; junction bases outside the gene matches: 4. Looked up from germline, CDR1 is MNHNS and CDR2 is SASEGT. The CDR3 extends over 15 amino acids. The CDR3 DNA reads TGTGCCAGCAGTGATAAGGGGAGGGACACCGGGGAGCTGTTTTCT. Translated, it gives CASSDKGRDTGELFS.

This clonotype occurred a few times. The V gene is TRBV7-3, the J gene TRBJ2-1, with TRBD1 matching 7 bases. Germline lookup yields CDR1 SGHTA and CDR2 FQGTGA. This CDR3 is built from 14 residues. V lost 5 bases, J lost 9 bases, and 10 bases stayed unmatched. The CDR3 DNA is TGTGCCAGCAGCCCGAGACAGGGTATCGGTGAGCAGTTCTTC. Translated: CASSPRQGIGEQFF.

This clonotype was seen a few times. The genes are TRBV7-7 and TRBJ2-2; D assignment may be TRBD1 or TRBD2 (5 bases each). Germline V gene sequence: CDR1 SSHAT, CDR2 FNYEAQ (reference sequence). The V end lost 4 bases, the J end lost 3 bases, and 6 bases lay between the germline ends. The CDR3 runs 13 residues. CDR3 protein: CASSWDDTGELFF. Written as DNA, the CDR3 is TGTGCCAGCAGCTGGGACGACACCGGGGAGCTGTTTTTT.

The CDR3 coding sequence is TGCGCCAGCAGCTTGGCCGTGGGGGCTAGCACCGGGGAGCTGTTTTTT. It codes for CASSLAVGASTGELFF. The chain uses TRBV5-1 and TRBJ2-2; TRBD1 is a possible D gene (6 bases). V lost 0 bases, J lost 4 bases, and 13 bases lay in between. The germline V gene has CDR1 SGHRS and CDR2 YFSETQ. The CDR3 is made up of 16 amino acids.

This clonotype showed up many times. V and J are TRBV30 and TRBJ1-1; D is uncertain. Trimming stripped 4 bases from V and 1 base from J, with 10 bases between. This CDR3 contains 13 residues. Germline values: CDR1 GTSNPN, CDR2 SVGIG (reference sequence). The CDR3 coding sequence is TGTGCCTGGAATAGAGAGGGGAACACTGAAGCTTTCTTT. Translating it yields CAWNREGNTEAFF.

A remark on this clonotype: This may stem from a read error, because a much larger clone lies one nucleotide away. V and J are TRBV7-2 and TRBJ2-1, with 11 nucleotides matching TRBD2. The CDR3 has 17 residues. The germline V gene encodes CDR1 SGHTA and CDR2 FQGNSA. For the CDR3, the DNA is TGTGCCAGCAGCTTAGGGGCTAGCGGGAGGTCTTTTGGCGAGCAGCTCTTC. Amino acid sequence: CASSLGASGRSFGEQLF.

In its sample, this clonotype was seen many times. The gene calls are TRBV28 and TRBJ2-2; D remains ambiguous. There are 16 residues in the CDR3. CDR1 MDHEN and CDR2 SYDVKM come from the germline V gene. V lost 9 bases and J 0 bases, leaving 17 bases between the germline ends. CDR3 in DNA: TGTGCCAGTTCTGAGCTGGGTAAAACGAACACCGGGGAGCTGTTTTTT. It specifies CASSELGKTNTGELFF.

The rearrangement uses TRBV7-8 and TRBJ2-3; D is uncertain. The CDR3 is 15 residues long. The germline CDR1 and CDR2 sequences are SGHVS and FQNEAQ. V lost 4 bases to trimming and J lost 0 bases, with 11 bases between them. CDR3 sequence (DNA): TGTGCCAGCAGCTCACAACCCTTTAGCACAGATACGCAGTATTTT. It yields the protein CASSSQPFSTDTQYF.

The CDR3 DNA reads as TGCGCCAGCAGCCAGTCAATGATTGAAGAGACCCAGTACTTC. Protein sequence: CASSQSMIEETQYF. The chain couples TRBV4-1 to TRBJ2-5; D call uncertain. The CDR3 totals 14 residues. V lost 3 bases, J lost 3 bases, and 11 bases lay in between. Germline V gene lookup returns CDR1 MGHRA and CDR2 YSYEKL.

This clonotype occurred a few times. The chain links TRBV18 to TRBJ2-5; weak D call: TRBD1 (5 bases). This CDR3 spans 13 amino acids. Germline loops: CDR1 KGHSH, CDR2 LQKENI. The V and J ends lost 6 bases and 0 bases respectively, with 8 bases between them. The CDR3 protein is CASSPRDQETQYF. The CDR3 nucleotides read TGTGCCAGCTCCCCCAGGGACCAAGAGACCCAGTACTTC.